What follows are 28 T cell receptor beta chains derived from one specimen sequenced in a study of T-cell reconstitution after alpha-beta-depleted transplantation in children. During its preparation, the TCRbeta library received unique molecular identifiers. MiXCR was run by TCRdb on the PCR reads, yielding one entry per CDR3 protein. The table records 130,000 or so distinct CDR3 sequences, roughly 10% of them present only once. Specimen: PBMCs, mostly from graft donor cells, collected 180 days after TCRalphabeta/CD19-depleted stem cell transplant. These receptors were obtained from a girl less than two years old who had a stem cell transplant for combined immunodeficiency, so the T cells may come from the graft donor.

The CDR3 protein is CASSRAGEPHEQYF. Written as DNA, the CDR3 is TGCGCCAGCAGCAGGGCAGGGGAACCTCACGAGCAGTACTTC. The chain has TRBV5-1 and TRBJ2-7; possibly TRBD1 for D (6 bases). This CDR3 region has 14 residues. Trimming cost V 4 bases and J 5 bases, with 16 bases left between them. CDR1 and CDR2 from the germline V gene are SGHRS and YFSETQ.

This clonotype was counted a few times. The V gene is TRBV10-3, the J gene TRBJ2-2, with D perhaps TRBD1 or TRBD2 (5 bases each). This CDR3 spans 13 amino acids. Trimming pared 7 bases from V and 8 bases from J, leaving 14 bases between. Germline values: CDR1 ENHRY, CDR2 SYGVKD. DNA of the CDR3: TGTGCCATCAAGGGAACAGGAGGAGGGGAGCTGTTTTTT. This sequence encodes CAIKGTGGGELFF.

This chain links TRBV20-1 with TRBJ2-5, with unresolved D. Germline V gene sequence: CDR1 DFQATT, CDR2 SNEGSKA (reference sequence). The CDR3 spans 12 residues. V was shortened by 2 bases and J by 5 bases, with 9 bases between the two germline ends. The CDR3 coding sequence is TGCAGTGCTAGAAGCCTCCAGGAGACCCAGTACTTC. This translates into CSARSLQETQYF.

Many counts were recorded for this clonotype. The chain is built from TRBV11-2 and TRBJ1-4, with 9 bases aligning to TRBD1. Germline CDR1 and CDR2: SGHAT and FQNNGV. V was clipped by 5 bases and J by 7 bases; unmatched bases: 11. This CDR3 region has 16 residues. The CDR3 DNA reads TGTGCCAGCAGCGGGACTCGGACAGGGGTGGGTGAAAAACTGTTTTTT. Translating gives CASSGTRTGVGEKLFF.

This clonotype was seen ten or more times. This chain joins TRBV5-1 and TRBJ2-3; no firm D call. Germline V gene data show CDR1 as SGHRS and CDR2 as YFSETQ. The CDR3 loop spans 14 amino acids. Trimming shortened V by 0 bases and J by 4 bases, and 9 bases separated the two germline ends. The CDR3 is CASSLDAASDTQYF. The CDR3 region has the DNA TGCGCCAGCAGCTTGGATGCAGCTTCAGATACGCAGTATTTT.

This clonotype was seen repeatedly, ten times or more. CDR3 region: CATSREGLRGTAQYF. The CDR3 coding sequence is TGTGCCACCAGCAGAGAGGGTCTGAGGGGAACCGCCCAGTACTTC. J is TRBJ2-5 and V is TRBV15, with D perhaps matching TRBD1 or TRBD2 (5 bases each). The V and J ends lost 0 bases and 9 bases respectively, with 17 bases between them. The CDR3 runs 15 residues. Germline V gene data show CDR1 as LNHNV and CDR2 as YYDKDF (reference sequence).

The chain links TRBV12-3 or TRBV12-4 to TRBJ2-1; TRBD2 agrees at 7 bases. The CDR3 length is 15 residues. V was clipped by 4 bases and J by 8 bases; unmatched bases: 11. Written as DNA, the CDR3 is TGTGCCAGCAGTTGGGGAAGCGGGATTTGGCATGAGCAGTTCTTC. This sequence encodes CASSWGSGIWHEQFF.

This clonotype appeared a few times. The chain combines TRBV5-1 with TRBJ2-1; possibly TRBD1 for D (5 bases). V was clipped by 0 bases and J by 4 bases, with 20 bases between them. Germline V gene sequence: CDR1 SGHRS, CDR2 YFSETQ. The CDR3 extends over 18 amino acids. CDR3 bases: TGCGCCAGCAGCTTGGTACAGGCGCAAGGGCACCTTTACAATGAGCAGTTCTTC. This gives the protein CASSLVQAQGHLYNEQFF.

CDR3 sequence reads: CASSQVYGWFGSSGNTIYF. As DNA, the CDR3 is TGCGCCAGCAGCCAAGTCTATGGGTGGTTTGGAAGCTCTGGAAACACCATATATTTT. The chain employs TRBV4-3 and TRBJ1-3; no reliable D call. The CDR3 runs 19 residues. Looked up from germline, CDR1 is LGHNA and CDR2 is YSLEER. V lost 1 base, J lost 0 bases, and 19 bases lay in between.

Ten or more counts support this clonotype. The CDR3 coding sequence is TGTGCCAGCAGCGAGGGGGGAAAGCAGTACTTC. Its protein is CASSEGGKQYF. This rearrangement joins TRBV7-2 to TRBJ2-7, with D perhaps TRBD1 or TRBD2 (6 bases each). Deletions cut 5 bases from V and 8 bases from J, with 10 bases between. CDR1 is SGHTA and CDR2 is FQGNSA in the germline V gene. This CDR3 contains 11 residues. Variable domain in full (rest from reference TRBV7-2 and TRBJ2-7): GAGVSQSPSNKVTEKGKDVELRCDPISGHTALYWYRQSLGQGLEFLIYFQGNSAPDKSGLPSDRFSAERTGGSVSTLTIQRTQQEDSAVYLCASSEGGKQYFGPGTRLTVT.

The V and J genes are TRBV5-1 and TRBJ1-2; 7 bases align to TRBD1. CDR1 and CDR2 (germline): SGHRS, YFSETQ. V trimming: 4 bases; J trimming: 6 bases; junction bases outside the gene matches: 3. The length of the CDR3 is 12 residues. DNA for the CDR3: TGCGCCAGCAGCAAACAGGGGCATGGCTACACCTTC. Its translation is CASSKQGHGYTF.

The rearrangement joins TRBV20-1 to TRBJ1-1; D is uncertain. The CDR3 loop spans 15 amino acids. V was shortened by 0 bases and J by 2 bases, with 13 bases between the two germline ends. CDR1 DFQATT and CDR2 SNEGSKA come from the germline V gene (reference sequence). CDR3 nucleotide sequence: TGCAGTGCTAGAGATCTATTGGGTTTTAACACTGAAGCTTTCTTT. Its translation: CSARDLLGFNTEAFF.

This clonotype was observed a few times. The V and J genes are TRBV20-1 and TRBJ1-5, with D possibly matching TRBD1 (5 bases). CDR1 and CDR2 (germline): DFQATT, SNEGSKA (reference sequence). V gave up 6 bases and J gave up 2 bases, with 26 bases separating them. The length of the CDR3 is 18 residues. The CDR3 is CSATKAGSPSSRNQPQHF. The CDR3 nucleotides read TGCAGTGCAACTAAGGCAGGGAGCCCTTCTTCACGCAATCAGCCCCAGCATTTT.

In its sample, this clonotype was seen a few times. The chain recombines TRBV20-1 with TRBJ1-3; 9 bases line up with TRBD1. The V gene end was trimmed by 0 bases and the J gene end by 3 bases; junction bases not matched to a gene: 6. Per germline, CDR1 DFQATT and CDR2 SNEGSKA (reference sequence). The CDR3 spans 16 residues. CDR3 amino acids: CSARDQGQGGGNTIYF. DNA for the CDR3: TGCAGTGCTAGAGACCAGGGACAGGGAGGTGGAAACACCATATATTTT.

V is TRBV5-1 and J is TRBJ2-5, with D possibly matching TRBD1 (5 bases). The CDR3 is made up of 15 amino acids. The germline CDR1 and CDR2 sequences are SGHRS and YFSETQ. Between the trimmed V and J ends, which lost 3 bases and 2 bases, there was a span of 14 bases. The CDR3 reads CASSSQQGRQETQYF. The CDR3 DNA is TGCGCCAGCAGCTCACAGCAGGGTAGGCAAGAGACCCAGTACTTC.

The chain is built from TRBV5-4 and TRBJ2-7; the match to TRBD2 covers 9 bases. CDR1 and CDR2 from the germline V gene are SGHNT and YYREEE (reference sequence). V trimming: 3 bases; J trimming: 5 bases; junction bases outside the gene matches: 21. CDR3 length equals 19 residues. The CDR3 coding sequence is TGTGCCAGCAGCTGGATGCCGCTGACAGCAAGCGGGAGGTCCAACGAGCAGTACTTC. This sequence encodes CASSWMPLTASGRSNEQYF.

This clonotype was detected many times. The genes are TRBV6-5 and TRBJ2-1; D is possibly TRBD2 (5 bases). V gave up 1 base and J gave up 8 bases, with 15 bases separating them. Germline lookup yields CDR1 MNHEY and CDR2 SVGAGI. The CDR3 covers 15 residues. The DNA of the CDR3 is TGTGCCAGCAGTTACTACCGGGGTAATGGGGATGAGCAGTTCTTC. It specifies CASSYYRGNGDEQFF.

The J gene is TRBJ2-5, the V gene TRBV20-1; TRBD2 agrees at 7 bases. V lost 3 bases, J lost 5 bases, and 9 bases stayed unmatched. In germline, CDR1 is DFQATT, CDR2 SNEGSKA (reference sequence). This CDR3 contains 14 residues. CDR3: CSASTSLGGETQYF. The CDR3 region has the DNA TGCAGTGCTAGTACTTCCCTGGGGGGGGAGACCCAGTACTTC.

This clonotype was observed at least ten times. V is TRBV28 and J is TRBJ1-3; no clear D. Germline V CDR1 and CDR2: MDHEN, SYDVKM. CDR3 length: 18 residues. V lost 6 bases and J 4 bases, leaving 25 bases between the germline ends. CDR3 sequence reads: CASSQREPNYSYGNTIYF. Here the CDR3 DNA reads TGTGCCAGCAGCCAAAGGGAACCCAACTATAGCTACGGAAACACCATATATTTT.

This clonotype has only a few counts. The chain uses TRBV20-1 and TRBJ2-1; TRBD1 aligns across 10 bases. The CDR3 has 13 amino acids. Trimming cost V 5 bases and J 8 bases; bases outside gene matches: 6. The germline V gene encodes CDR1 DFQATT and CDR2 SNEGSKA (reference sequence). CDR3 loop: CSAPGQGRDEQFF. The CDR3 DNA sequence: TGCAGTGCTCCGGGACAGGGGAGGGATGAGCAGTTCTTC.

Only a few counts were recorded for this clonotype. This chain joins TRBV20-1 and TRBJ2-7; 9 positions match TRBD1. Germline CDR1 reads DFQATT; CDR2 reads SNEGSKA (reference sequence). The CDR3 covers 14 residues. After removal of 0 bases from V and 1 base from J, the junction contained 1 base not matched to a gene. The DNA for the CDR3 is TGCAGTGCTAGAGAGGACAGGGGTTCCTACGAGCAGTACTTC. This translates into CSAREDRGSYEQYF.

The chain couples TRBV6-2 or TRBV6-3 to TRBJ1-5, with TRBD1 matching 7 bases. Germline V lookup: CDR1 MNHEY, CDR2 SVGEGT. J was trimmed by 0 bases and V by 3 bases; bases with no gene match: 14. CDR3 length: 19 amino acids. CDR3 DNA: TGTGCCAGCAGTTATTCAAAAGGGACAGCCAAATATAGCAATCAGCCCCAGCATTTT. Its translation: CASSYSKGTAKYSNQPQHF.

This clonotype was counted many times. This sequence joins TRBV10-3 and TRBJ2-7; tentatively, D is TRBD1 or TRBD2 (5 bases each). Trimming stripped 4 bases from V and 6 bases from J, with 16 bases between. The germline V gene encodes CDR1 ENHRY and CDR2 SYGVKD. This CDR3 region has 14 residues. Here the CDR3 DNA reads TGTGCCATCAGTGGGATTCTGGGGGTCGGCGAGCAGTACTTC. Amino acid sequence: CAISGILGVGEQYF.

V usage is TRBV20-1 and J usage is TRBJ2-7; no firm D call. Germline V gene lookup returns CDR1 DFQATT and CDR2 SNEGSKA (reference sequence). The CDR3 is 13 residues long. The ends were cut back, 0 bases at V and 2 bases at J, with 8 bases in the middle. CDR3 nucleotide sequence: TGCAGTGCTAGAGAGTTTAGTACCTACGAGCAGTACTTC. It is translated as CSAREFSTYEQYF.

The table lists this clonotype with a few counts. CDR3 region: CSARLGAGGANVLTF. DNA of the CDR3: TGCAGTGCTAGACTTGGGGCCGGGGGGGCCAACGTCCTGACTTTC. The V and J genes are TRBV20-1 and TRBJ2-6; D is possibly TRBD1 (5 bases). The V end was cut by 2 bases, the J end by 4 bases, with 12 bases between. The length of the CDR3 is 15 residues. In germline, CDR1 is DFQATT, CDR2 SNEGSKA (reference sequence).

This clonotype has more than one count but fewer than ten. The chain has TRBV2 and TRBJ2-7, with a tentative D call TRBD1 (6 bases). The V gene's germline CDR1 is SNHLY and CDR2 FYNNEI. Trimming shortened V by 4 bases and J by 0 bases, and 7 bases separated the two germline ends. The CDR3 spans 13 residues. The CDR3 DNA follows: TGTGCCAGCAGTGGGGACAACTCCTACGAGCAGTACTTC. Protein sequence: CASSGDNSYEQYF.

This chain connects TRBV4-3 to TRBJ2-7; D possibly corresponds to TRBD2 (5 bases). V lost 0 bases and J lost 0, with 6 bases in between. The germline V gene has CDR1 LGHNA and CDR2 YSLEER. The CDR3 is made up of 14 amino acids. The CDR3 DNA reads TGCGCCAGCAGCCAAGATCGGGACTCCTACGAGCAGTACTTC. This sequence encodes CASSQDRDSYEQYF.

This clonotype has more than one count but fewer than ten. CDR3 sequence (DNA): TGTGCCACCAGTGACCTTACCCCAGGGAACAATGAGCAGTTCTTC. This codes for CATSDLTPGNNEQFF. The chain combines TRBV24-1 with TRBJ2-1; D might be TRBD1 (5 bases). Between the trimmed V and J ends, which lost 4 bases and 5 bases, there was a span of 14 bases. CDR1 KGHDR and CDR2 SFDVKD come from the germline V gene. This CDR3 comprises 15 residues.